The clone carrying this T cell receptor (beta chain) has a count of ten or more. Antigen: not known. Reasons for excluding patients were uncontrolled infection, other autoimmune disease, pregnancy or lactation. The data were obtained in a study of T cells in Graves' hyperthyroidism and ophthalmopathy. General observations from the study: A model using 13 V-J features told ophthalmopathy apart from stable hyperthyroidism. Clonotypes that were expanded in thyroid above 0.001 mostly appeared in blood too.

Deletions cut 3 bases from V and 0 bases from J, with 12 bases between. The CDR3 is 16 residues long. The V gene's germline CDR1 is MGHRA and CDR2 YSYEKL. TCR beta CDR3 regions were amplified from RNA. HTBI primers were the set used in a first-round RT-PCR of the TCR CDR3. Using its own MiXCR run on the multiplex PCR reads, TCRdb lists one record per CDR3 protein. The sample lists around 250,000 distinct CDR3 sequences, around 15% occurring once. This chain connects TRBV4-1 to TRBJ1-3; D remains unclear. This clonotype originated in a woman between 18 and 30 years old with Graves' ophthalmopathy. The sequencing input was blood. The CDR3 DNA is TGCGCCAGCAGCCAGGAGACGGCAACCTCTGGAAACACCATATATTTT. It is translated as CASSQETATSGNTIYF.